This is a list of T cell receptor beta chains from one sample in a study of identical twins. MiXCR, run by TCRdb on the 5' RACE reads, gives a single entry per CDR3 protein. The sample holds approximately 500,000 distinct CDR3 sequences, nearly 15% seen once. These same records also appear under a second study, on yellow fever vaccine responses in identical twins.

The specimen was CD4+ T cells sorted from blood. Receptors originate from a woman under 30 in good health. The conserved cysteine and the conserved F or W are not part of the CDR3 here. The D gene is left open where the match is weak.

D gene | J gene | V gene | CDR3 protein
NA | TRBJ2-1 | TRBV15 | ATSRVYRILPGEQF
TRBD1 | TRBJ1-1 | TRBV5-1 | ASSIGQATEAF
TRBD1 | TRBJ2-5 | TRBV29-1 | SVRQGQGTQY
NA | TRBJ1-1 | TRBV18 | ASSPRTTEAF
NA | TRBJ2-1 | TRBV29-1 | SVGGKGSAPNEQF
NA | TRBJ2-6 | TRBV6-5 | ASSYSRYSGANVLT
NA | TRBJ1-1 | TRBV20-1 | SAGDSQGLEAF
TRBD1 | TRBJ2-2 | TRBV7-8 | ASSLSGQGWTGELF
NA | TRBJ1-1 | TRBV6-5 | ASSYSSFTEAF
TRBD2 | TRBJ2-1 | TRBV28 | ASSPSGTNHYNEQF
TRBD2 | TRBJ2-2 | TRBV19 | ASTPLFLAGGHGELF
NA | TRBJ2-3 | TRBV5-1 | ASSLGSYSSDTQY
TRBD2 | TRBJ2-1 | TRBV11-2 | ASSPHETSGGPNEQF
NA | TRBJ1-4 | TRBV4-1 | ASSQDGGFNEKLF
TRBD2 | TRBJ2-5 | TRBV3-1 | ATCQIRSGGALKTQY
TRBD2 | TRBJ2-7 | TRBV7-8 | ASSAWGGSSYEQY
NA | TRBJ2-7 | TRBV6-1 | ASSISQGSYEQY
TRBD2 | TRBJ2-1 | TRBV9 | ASSVGAGGPYNEQF
NA | TRBJ1-3 | TRBV10-3 | AISKSRGGGNTIY
NA | TRBJ2-1 | TRBV4-1 | ASSQSALYNEQF
NA | TRBJ2-7 | TRBV5-8 | ASSPGQGLPRGQY
NA | TRBJ2-1 | TRBV3-1 | ASSQSLGQTHEQF
TRBD2 | TRBJ2-1 | TRBV2 | ASSEASGGAGEQF
NA | TRBJ2-1 | TRBV24-1 | ATSDLSGETYNEQF
NA | TRBJ2-4 | TRBV4-1 | ASSQVASENIQY
NA | TRBJ1-2 | TRBV11-2 | ASSATGGGFGYT
NA | TRBJ2-2 | TRBV27 | ASSSSWGALMNTGELF
TRBD2 | TRBJ2-3 | TRBV5-1 | ASSNDPLAGGRDTQY
NA | TRBJ2-2 | TRBV6-6 | ASSDPSGELF
NA | TRBJ2-5 | TRBV9 | ASSVGDKETQY
NA | TRBJ2-3 | TRBV11-1 | ASSLGRRGVTDTQY
NA | TRBJ2-5 | TRBV6-1 | ASNPSRQFQTQY
NA | TRBJ2-4 | TRBV7-9 | ASSLPYSGNIQY
NA | TRBJ2-1 | TRBV20-1 | SAENNEQF
TRBD1 | TRBJ2-1 | TRBV3-1 | ASSQVVAGGNEQF
NA | TRBJ2-5 | TRBV20-1 | SASVDSFQETQY
NA | TRBJ1-2 | TRBV12-5 | ASGFLDRGYT
NA | TRBJ2-7 | TRBV7-9 | ASSLDPASYEQY
NA | TRBJ1-1 | TRBV14 | ASSHRGRNTEAF
TRBD2 | TRBJ2-1 | TRBV20-1 | SAIRTSGSNEQF
NA | TRBJ1-1 | TRBV7-9 | ASSFFQVGGTEAF
NA | TRBJ2-5 | TRBV20-1 | SARGRDFQETQY
NA | TRBJ2-2 | TRBV5-1 | ASSLAVVGNTGELF
NA | TRBJ2-1 | TRBV5-1 | ASSLYSSAGAYNEQF
TRBD2 | TRBJ2-1 | TRBV7-3 | ASSSGLAGDEQF
NA | TRBJ1-2 | TRBV5-1 | ASSPTGSANYGYT
TRBD2 | TRBJ2-1 | TRBV20-1 | SARDGDGGAPYNEQF
TRBD1 | TRBJ2-5 | TRBV20-1 | SADRGETQY
TRBD2 | TRBJ2-7 | TRBV5-5 | ASSPIPSGLPFRYEQY
NA | TRBJ1-5 | TRBV12-3/TRBV12-4 | ASSLGSGRNQPQH
TRBD1 | TRBJ1-4 | TRBV7-6 | ASSRGTANEKLF
TRBD2 | TRBJ2-1 | TRBV7-2 | ASSLGGLAGNEQF